This T cell receptor beta chain stems from a study of T cell responses to AZD1222 COVID-19 vaccine. Sequencing was performed with immunoSEQ multiplex PCR; in TCRdb, only in-frame clones are kept and a portion is missing. The sample gives around 140,000 clones, 92% of which show up once; over 1.5% is in the top ten. The CDR3 consists of 16 residues. After removal of 6 bases from V and 4 bases from J, the junction contained 10 bases not matched to a gene. Germline V gene lookup returns CDR1 SNHLY and CDR2 FYNNEI. The sequences come from peripheral blood, collected on day 0 of AZD1222 vaccination. The chain links TRBV2 to TRBJ2-1; 9 bases are shared with TRBD1. The clonotype comes from an adult in good health. The CDR3 sequence is CASRPPGQGAYNEQFF. The CDR3 coding sequence is TGTGCCAGCAGACCCCCGGGACAGGGAGCTTACAATGAGCAGTTCTTC.